This T cell receptor beta chain derives from a study of memory CD4+ T cells and cytomegalovirus serostatus. Regarding the study as a whole: Suggested: most of the CMV-linked TCR signature lies in CD4+ memory cells. A US-trained random forest predicted CMV serostatus with median AUC around 0.93.

Germline V CDR1 and CDR2: MNHNS, SASEGT. The CDR3 extends over 16 amino acids. The junction had 9 bases not matched to a gene; V was cut back by 3 bases and J by 6 bases. Assay used: immunoSEQ multiplex PCR; TCRdb lists only in-frame clones, some missing. This table holds 40,000 to 60,000 clones, approximately 78% found once. A note on this clone: Its antigen is unknown.

The sort gate was single viable CD3+CD4+CD8-CD45RO+ cells for memory CD4+ T cells. This rearrangement joins TRBV6-1 to TRBJ2-7, with 12 bases aligning to TRBD1. The receptor was derived from an adult in good health and CMV-seronegative. Sample: memory CD4+ T cells from blood. CDR3 sequence reads: CASSDYRDRGRGEQYF. The DNA of the CDR3 is TGTGCCAGCAGTGACTATCGGGACAGGGGGCGAGGCGAGCAGTACTTC.